This T cell receptor (beta chain) was recorded in a study of cytomegalovirus exposure and HLA in healthy donors. The sample holds one count of this clone. What it recognizes is unknown. This PCR relied on a set of 60 Vbeta primers and 13 Jbeta primers. Clones were read by immunoSEQ multiplex PCR, and TCRdb kept only the in-frame ones, dropping some. The sample has some 110,000 clones, 76% seen once; the top ten hold roughly 2%. Study outcomes and limitations: TCR sequences were mostly rare, though some public TCRs occurred in many donors. Being indistinguishable, some V segments were excluded, TRBV6-2 and TRBV6-3 among them.

The V gene's germline CDR1 is GTSNPN and CDR2 SVGIG (reference sequence). V dropped 8 bases and J dropped 3 bases, with 7 bases sitting between them. The CDR3 covers 10 residues. V is TRBV30 and J is TRBJ1-1; D gene uncertain. The sample consisted of PBMCs. The receptor was isolated from a man aged 50-60 years in good health and CMV-seronegative. The CDR3 DNA reads TGTGCCGGCGGGGACACTGAAGCTTTCTTT. This encodes CAGGDTEAFF.